This T cell receptor (beta chain) derives from a study of T cells in Graves' hyperthyroidism and ophthalmopathy. The length of the CDR3 is 14 residues. Looked up from germline, CDR1 is SGDLS and CDR2 is YYNGEE. Trimming stripped 4 bases from V and 0 bases from J, with 9 bases between. RNA transcripts gave rise to amplified TCR beta CDR3 regions. A first-round RT-PCR of the TCR CDR3 used the HTBI primer set. TCRdb reanalysed the multiplex PCR reads using MiXCR and keeps one entry per CDR3 protein. Among 34,000 or so distinct CDR3 sequences listed, about 53% were seen once. Relative to its sample, this clonotype is medium-sized (0.01 to 0.1%). Diagnosis relied on clinical symptoms, serum thyroxine and TRAb, thyroid ultrasound and orbital computed tomography.

The receptor was derived from a woman in her thirties or forties with Graves' ophthalmopathy. The chain uses TRBV9 and TRBJ2-3; D remains unclear. Material for sequencing was blood. CDR3 DNA sequence: TGTGCCAGCAGCCCCCGAGATAGCACAGATACGCAGTATTTT. It translates to CASSPRDSTDTQYF.